This T cell receptor (beta chain) comes out of a study of T cell responses to AZD1222 COVID-19 vaccine. At the level of the study: Some second doses came at about 4 weeks and others at about 12 weeks; these were pooled. Study-level findings and limits: Scientists sampled the repertoires only once the peak T cell response had passed. The sample set comprised mostly white British donors with more females, and clonal diversity was possibly underestimated. Spike-specific TCR breadth and depth were elevated following two AZD1222 doses.

A single count supports this clone. The antigen is unknown. Some clones are missing from TCRdb's copy, which holds only in-frame ones; the method was immunoSEQ multiplex PCR. The sample holds 95,000 to 100,000 clones, 90% seen once. Germline V gene data show CDR1 as SQVTM and CDR2 as ANQGSEA. Trimming removed 2 bases from V and 4 bases from J, with 24 bases in between. CDR3 length equals 18 residues. Sequencing was performed on peripheral blood, taken on day 0 of AZD1222 vaccination. The TCR originated in an adult in good health. The chain uses TRBV29-1 and TRBJ2-1; weak D call: TRBD1 (6 bases). CDR3 sequence: CSVERFGQGLGTYNEQFF. The CDR3 DNA reads as TGCAGCGTTGAACGCTTCGGTCAGGGGCTGGGGACGTACAATGAGCAGTTCTTC.